The 26 T cell receptor beta chains below come from one sample, sequenced in a study of tumor T cells in aggressive B-cell lymphoma. Repertoires were generated with immunoSEQ multiplex PCR, while TCRdb's copy carries only in-frame clones and drops some. The data show about 10,000 clones, approximately 91% seen once. Sequenced: tumor tissue. These receptors came from an adult with diffuse large B cell lymphoma.

The chain combines TRBV30 with TRBJ2-7; D uncertain. The CDR3 covers 14 residues. V was trimmed by 3 bases and J by 2 bases, leaving 14 bases between them. Germline V CDR1 and CDR2: GTSNPN, SVGIG (reference sequence). CDR3 residues: CAWSDLDQAYEQYF. DNA for the CDR3: TGTGCCTGGAGCGACCTCGATCAGGCCTACGAGCAGTACTTC.

The chain combines TRBV19 with TRBJ2-2; D perhaps matches TRBD1 (6 bases). Trimming pared 6 bases from V and 1 base from J, leaving 12 bases between. Germline CDR1 and CDR2: LNHDA and SQIVND (reference sequence). The CDR3 is made up of 15 amino acids. For the CDR3, the DNA is TGTGCCAGTAGCCCGGGACAACAGAACACCGGGGAGCTGTTTTTT. It specifies CASSPGQQNTGELFF.

The rearrangement uses TRBV5-1 and TRBJ1-2; 10 nucleotides line up with TRBD1. Trimming cost V 2 bases and J 10 bases; bases outside gene matches: 20. Germline V gene sequence: CDR1 SGHRS, CDR2 YFSETQ. CDR3 length: 18 amino acids. The CDR3 nucleotides are TGCGCCAGCAGCTTACAAACGGGGACAGGGGCCACCCACGAGGTCTACACCTTC. Protein sequence: CASSLQTGTGATHEVYTF. The variable domain in full, completed from reference TRBV5-1 and TRBJ1-2, reads KAGVTQTPRYLIKTRGQQVTLSCSPISGHRSVSWYQQTPGQGLQFLFEYFSETQRNKGNFPGRFSGRQFSNSRSEMNVSTLELGDSALYLCASSLQTGTGATHEVYTFGSGTRLTVV.

The gene calls are TRBV6-5 and TRBJ2-1; the match to TRBD1 covers 11 bases. The CDR3 spans 14 residues. The ends lost 7 bases at V and 14 bases at J; junction bases unmatched: 13. The V gene's germline CDR1 is MNHEY and CDR2 SVGAGI. The CDR3 reads CASTPPGQGALEFF. CDR3 sequence (DNA): TGTGCCAGCACCCCGCCTGGACAGGGGGCTTTGGAGTTCTTC.

V usage is TRBV19 and J usage is TRBJ1-4; D is unclear. V lost 7 bases, J lost 5 bases, and 14 bases lay in between. The CDR3 is 14 amino acids. CDR1 and CDR2 (germline): LNHDA, SQIVND (reference sequence). Here the CDR3 reads CASKWSYSNEKLFF. Written as DNA, the CDR3 is TGTGCCAGTAAATGGAGTTATTCGAATGAAAAACTGTTTTTT.

The J gene is TRBJ1-1, the V gene TRBV12-5, with D unclear. The CDR3 is 12 amino acids. CDR1 is LGHNT and CDR2 is FRNRAP in the germline V gene. Deletions cut 5 bases from V and 11 bases from J, with 15 bases between. CDR3 residues: CASGTLGLRAFF. In DNA form, the CDR3 reads TGTGCTAGTGGTACGCTGGGCCTCAGGGCTTTCTTT. Combining the CDR3 with reference TRBV12-5 and TRBJ1-1 gives the whole variable domain DARVTQTPRHKVTEMGQEVTMRCQPILGHNTVFWYRQTMMQGLELLAYFRNRAPLDDSGMPKDRFSAEMPDATLATLKIQPSEPRDSAVYFCASGTLGLRAFFGQGTRLTVV.

The chain links TRBV11-3 to TRBJ1-2, with TRBD1 matching over 8 bases. CDR1 and CDR2 from the germline V gene are SGHNT and YENEEA. The CDR3 length is 13 residues. V lost 2 bases and J lost 4; bases outside the gene matches: 0. The CDR3 region is CASSLTGGYGYTF. The CDR3, as DNA: TGTGCCAGCAGCTTAACAGGGGGCTATGGCTACACCTTC.

The gene calls are TRBV5-5 and TRBJ2-3; TRBD2 agrees at 9 bases. The CDR3 runs to 15 residues. Trimming took 3 bases from V and 2 from J; bases not matched to a gene: 4. Germline V CDR1 and CDR2: SGHKS, YYEKEE (reference sequence). This chain's CDR3 is CASSSLAGLTDTQYF. CDR3 coding DNA: TGTGCCAGCAGCTCTCTAGCGGGGCTCACAGATACGCAGTATTTT.

J is TRBJ1-1 and V is TRBV30, with 7 bases identical to TRBD1. The CDR3 contains 14 residues. Germline V gives CDR1 GTSNPN, CDR2 SVGIG (reference sequence). V shed 2 bases and J 5 bases; nucleotides not matched to a gene: 8. The CDR3 nucleotides read TGTGCCTGGAGTCCAAGGGGGCAGGGGACTGAAGCTTTCTTT. Translating it yields CAWSPRGQGTEAFF.

The V call is TRBV29-1, the J call TRBJ2-2, with D maybe TRBD1 (6 bases). The CDR3 runs to 14 residues. Germline V lookup: CDR1 SQVTM, CDR2 ANQGSEA. V was shortened by 6 bases and J by 3 bases, with 14 bases between the two germline ends. The CDR3, as DNA: TGCAGCGTCCAACCACAGGGACACACCGGGGAGCTGTTTTTT. Translating it yields CSVQPQGHTGELFF.

The chain employs TRBV2 and TRBJ2-7; D call uncertain. Deletions cut 5 bases from V and 3 bases from J, with 5 bases between. The CDR3 totals 11 residues. Germline CDR1 SNHLY, CDR2 FYNNEI. The DNA for the CDR3 is TGTGCCAGCAGTTTAATCTACGAGCAGTACTTC. Translation gives CASSLIYEQYF.

This sequence joins TRBV9 and TRBJ2-1; D gene uncertain. This CDR3 is built from 16 residues. CDR1 is SGDLS, CDR2 YYNGEE, per germline. V was clipped by 2 bases and J by 2 bases, with 14 bases between them. Here the CDR3 reads CASSVETTPPYNEQFF. DNA of the CDR3: TGTGCCAGCAGCGTCGAAACTACCCCACCCTACAATGAGCAGTTCTTC. The whole variable domain, remainder taken from reference TRBV9 and TRBJ2-1, is DSGVTQTPKHLITATGQRVTLRCSPRSGDLSVYWYQQSLDQGLQFLIQYYNGEERAKGNILERFSAQQFPDLHSELNLSSLELGDSALYFCASSVETTPPYNEQFFGPGTRLTVL.

The chain couples TRBV19 to TRBJ1-6, with D uncertain. V lost 0 bases, J lost 5 bases, and 8 bases lay in between. The CDR3 runs to 15 residues. Germline values: CDR1 LNHDA, CDR2 SQIVND (reference sequence). CDR3 protein: CASSIETQNNSPLHF. CDR3 DNA sequence: TGTGCCAGTAGTATAGAAACACAGAATAATTCACCCCTCCACTTT. Filled out from reference TRBV19 and TRBJ1-6, the complete variable domain reads DGGITQSPKYLFRKEGQNVTLSCEQNLNHDAMYWYRQDPGQGLRLIYYSQIVNDFQKGDIAEGYSVSREKKESFPLTVTSAQKNPTAFYLCASSIETQNNSPLHFGNGTRLTVT.

The chain has TRBV4-2 and TRBJ1-2; D gene ambiguous. The CDR3 has 15 residues. The V and J ends lost 5 bases and 8 bases respectively, with 21 bases between them. CDR1 LGHNA and CDR2 YNFKEQ come from the germline V gene. The CDR3 sequence is CASSENGFPERGYTF. CDR3 nucleotide sequence: TGTGCCAGCAGCGAGAACGGGTTTCCCGAGAGGGGCTACACCTTC.

This clone was counted once. V usage is TRBV18 and J usage is TRBJ2-5; TRBD1 agrees at 8 bases. The J segment lost 6 bases and the V segment lost 8 bases, leaving 11 bases of the junction unmatched. This CDR3 region has 14 residues. The V gene's germline CDR1 is KGHSH and CDR2 LQKENI. CDR3: CASLPPGGAKTQYF. CDR3 sequence (DNA): TGTGCCAGCCTACCCCCAGGGGGCGCGAAGACCCAGTACTTC.

The V call is TRBV28, the J call TRBJ1-1; 7 nucleotides align to TRBD1. The trim removed 5 bases at V and 1 base at J, leaving 7 bases unmatched. The CDR3 consists of 15 residues. Germline CDR1 reads MDHEN; CDR2 reads SYDVKM. The CDR3: CASSPPGTANTEAFF. The CDR3 DNA reads as TGTGCCAGCAGTCCACCCGGGACAGCGAACACTGAAGCTTTCTTT.

This clone was found a few times. The chain is built from TRBV6-5 and TRBJ2-1; 7 positions agree with TRBD2. The CDR3 has 13 residues. Germline assignment: CDR1 MNHEY and CDR2 SVGAGI. The trim removed 8 bases at V and 8 bases at J, leaving 9 bases unmatched. The CDR3 protein is CASGGGAGYEQFF. The CDR3 nucleotides are TGTGCCAGCGGGGGAGGGGCAGGCTATGAGCAGTTCTTC.

The chain combines TRBV29-1 with TRBJ2-1, with TRBD1 matching 12 bases. Per germline, CDR1 SQVTM and CDR2 ANQGSEA. CDR3 length equals 14 residues. V trimming: 6 bases; J trimming: 7 bases; junction bases outside the gene matches: 7. This chain's CDR3 is CSVGDRGRGNEQFF. The CDR3 DNA sequence: TGCAGCGTGGGGGACAGGGGGCGAGGAAATGAGCAGTTCTTC.

The chain is built from TRBV18 and TRBJ2-3; 12 nucleotides line up with TRBD2. With 0 bases clipped from V and 6 bases from J, the junction kept 4 bases outside the gene matches. The CDR3 consists of 16 residues. Germline assignment: CDR1 KGHSH and CDR2 LQKENI. The CDR3: CASSPPLAGGKDTQYF. CDR3 nucleotide sequence: TGTGCCAGCTCACCACCGCTAGCGGGGGGGAAGGATACGCAGTATTTT.

V and J are TRBV5-6 and TRBJ2-7; the D is unclear. Germline V gives CDR1 SGHDT, CDR2 YYEEEE. With 0 bases removed from V and 5 bases from J, the gap between germline ends came to 12 bases. The CDR3 sequence is 14 residues long. As DNA, the CDR3 is TGTGCCAGCAGCTTGGCCAGATTTCCCCACGAGCAGTACTTC. Translation: CASSLARFPHEQYF.

V is TRBV7-9 and J is TRBJ1-1; D call uncertain. The V gene lost 6 bases and the J gene lost 4 bases, with 6 bases spanning the gap. CDR3 size: 11 residues. Germline assignment: CDR1 SEHNR and CDR2 FQNEAQ (reference sequence). The CDR3 is CASSRVTEAFF. CDR3 in DNA: TGTGCCAGCAGTCGAGTCACTGAAGCTTTCTTT.

This clone was recorded only once. The V call is TRBV28, the J call TRBJ1-1; D not certain. This CDR3 contains 16 residues. Germline CDR1 MDHEN, CDR2 SYDVKM. Trimming removed 7 bases at V and 1 base at J, with 19 bases between. CDR3 in DNA: TGTGCCAGCACCTCCCCGACGGGTCTCTCGAACACTGAAGCTTTCTTT. This sequence encodes CASTSPTGLSNTEAFF.

The chain employs TRBV13 and TRBJ1-1; a weak D match, TRBD1 (5 bases). Trimming stripped 7 bases from V and 6 bases from J, with 21 bases between. Germline CDR1 reads PRHDT; CDR2 reads FYEKMQ (reference sequence). This CDR3 is 15 amino acids long. CDR3 amino acids: CASTRVGGFIPEAFF. Written as DNA, the CDR3 is TGTGCCAGCACCCGAGTTGGGGGGTTCATCCCTGAAGCTTTCTTT.

The chain recombines TRBV5-1 with TRBJ2-3; D remains unclear. The CDR3 is made up of 13 amino acids. V lost 2 bases to trimming and J lost 0 bases, with 4 bases between them. Germline CDR1 and CDR2: SGHRS and YFSETQ. DNA of the CDR3: TGCGCCAGCAGCTTCGGTAGCACAGATACGCAGTATTTT. Encoded protein: CASSFGSTDTQYF. Full variable domain (rest looked up from reference TRBV5-1 and TRBJ2-3): KAGVTQTPRYLIKTRGQQVTLSCSPISGHRSVSWYQQTPGQGLQFLFEYFSETQRNKGNFPGRFSGRQFSNSRSEMNVSTLELGDSALYLCASSFGSTDTQYFGPGTRLTVL.

The chain recombines TRBV19 with TRBJ2-7; tentative D call: TRBD2 (5 bases). CDR3 length equals 15 residues. The germline gives CDR1 LNHDA, CDR2 SQIVND (reference sequence). V was shortened by 3 bases and J by 2 bases, with 14 bases between the two germline ends. The CDR3 region has the DNA TGTGCCAGTAGTATTTGGGCTAGCAGTCCCTACGAGCAGTACTTC. It encodes CASSIWASSPYEQYF.

The chain employs TRBV28 and TRBJ1-5; 7 bases are shared with TRBD1. Germline loops: CDR1 MDHEN, CDR2 SYDVKM. The length of the CDR3 is 15 residues. V gave up 2 bases and J gave up 4 bases; unmatched junction bases: 5. CDR3 in DNA: TGTGCCAGCAGTTTAATCCAGGGGGGAAATCAGCCCCAGCATTTT. This codes for CASSLIQGGNQPQHF.